Below, 10 T cell receptor beta chains from the same sample are listed, as sequenced in a study of blood T cell repertoires in COVID-19. Libraries were prepared by immunoSEQ multiplex PCR; TCRdb keeps only in-frame clonotypes and omits some of them. The table shows over 110,000 clones, with 75% to 90% occurring only once. Specimen: PBMCs or T cells enriched from blood (not recorded which). These receptors were obtained from a man in his fifties in a cohort exposed to, infected with or recovered from COVID-19 (not recorded which).

The chain employs TRBV5-1 and TRBJ2-5; D is possibly TRBD2 (6 bases). Trimming left V 0 bases short and J 4 bases short, with 10 bases between. Germline V gene sequence: CDR1 SGHRS, CDR2 YFSETQ. The CDR3 has 14 residues. The DNA for the CDR3 is TGCGCCAGCAGCTTGGCCAGCGGGTTAGAGACCCAGTACTTC. Protein sequence: CASSLASGLETQYF.

The rearrangement links TRBV28 to TRBJ2-3; 8 bases are shared with TRBD2. V was clipped by 4 bases and J by 0 bases; unmatched bases: 12. This CDR3 has 18 amino acids. Germline assignment: CDR1 MDHEN and CDR2 SYDVKM. In DNA form, the CDR3 reads TGTGCCAGCAGTTCCCTCGCGTTAGCGGGGTTTAGCACAGATACGCAGTATTTT. Its translation is CASSSLALAGFSTDTQYF.

This sequence joins TRBV7-2 and TRBJ1-1, with D perhaps TRBD1 (6 bases). Trimming took off 5 bases at V and 4 bases at J, with 14 bases between the two ends. The length of the CDR3 is 14 residues. Germline V gene sequence: CDR1 SGHTA, CDR2 FQGNSA. As DNA, the CDR3 is TGTGCCAGCAGCACCTACAGGGTCGGCACTGAAGCTTTCTTT. This codes for CASSTYRVGTEAFF.

V usage is TRBV28 and J usage is TRBJ2-2; maybe TRBD1 (5 bases). Looked up from germline, CDR1 is MDHEN and CDR2 is SYDVKM. Deletions cut 2 bases from V and 3 bases from J, with 13 bases between. The CDR3 is 16 amino acids. The CDR3 region is CASSLVEARDTGELFF. CDR3 DNA sequence: TGTGCCAGCAGTTTAGTGGAAGCCAGGGACACCGGGGAGCTGTTTTTT.

The chain links TRBV7-9 to TRBJ2-1; D not resolved. The V gene's germline CDR1 is SEHNR and CDR2 FQNEAQ (reference sequence). This CDR3 is built from 16 residues. V was clipped by 5 bases and J by 7 bases, with 21 bases between them. The CDR3 is CASSPKLALERNEQFF. The CDR3 DNA reads as TGTGCCAGCAGCCCAAAGTTAGCCCTAGAGAGGAATGAGCAGTTCTTC.

The chain links TRBV15 to TRBJ1-1; a possible D gene is TRBD1 (6 bases). The germline gives CDR1 LNHNV, CDR2 YYDKDF (reference sequence). Trimming stripped 3 bases from V and 3 bases from J, with 17 bases between. The CDR3 loop spans 16 amino acids. CDR3: CATSSGLNRVDTEAFF. In DNA, the CDR3 is TGTGCCACCAGCAGTGGATTAAACAGGGTCGACACTGAAGCTTTCTTT.

This clone was seen only once. The chain's CDR3 is CASTDRVGVEQYF. Written as DNA, the CDR3 is TGTGCCAGTACGGACAGGGTGGGGGTCGAGCAGTACTTC. The chain combines TRBV2 with TRBJ2-7, with 8 bases that match TRBD1. The CDR3 is 13 amino acids. The ends lost 9 bases at V and 6 bases at J; junction bases unmatched: 10. Germline V CDR1 and CDR2: SNHLY, FYNNEI.

The CDR3 sequence: CASSLRGSASGGVEGYTF. CDR3 DNA: TGTGCCAGCAGCCTCAGGGGCAGCGCATCAGGCGGTGTGGAGGGCTACACCTTC. This sequence joins TRBV3-1 (or the pseudogene TRBV3-2) and TRBJ1-2; TRBD1 is a possible D gene (6 bases). This CDR3 has 18 amino acids. CDR1 is LGHDT and CDR2 is YNNKEL in the germline V gene (reference sequence). Between the trimmed V and J ends, which lost 4 bases and 8 bases, there was a span of 29 bases.

The genes are TRBV5-4 and TRBJ2-3; no clear D. In germline, CDR1 is SGHNT, CDR2 YYREEE (reference sequence). The CDR3 runs 13 residues. Trimming cost V 2 bases and J 7 bases, with 11 bases left between them. The CDR3: CASSFNHLNTQYF. The DNA for the CDR3 is TGTGCCAGCAGCTTTAACCACCTAAATACGCAGTATTTT.

The V call is TRBV19, the J call TRBJ2-7; the match to TRBD1 covers 7 bases. Trimming at V came to 9 bases and at J to 4 bases, leaving 9 bases not matched to a gene. Per germline, CDR1 LNHDA and CDR2 SQIVND (reference sequence). CDR3 length: 13 amino acids. As DNA, the CDR3 is TGTGCCAGCGCAACAGGGGTAGGTTACGAGCAGTACTTC. The encoded protein is CASATGVGYEQYF.